This T cell receptor beta chain was sequenced in a study of Tregs in tolerant kidney transplant recipients. Findings of the study overall: Activated donor B cell expansion appeared to reveal the most relevant donor-specific TCRbeta repertoire.

In germline, CDR1 is SGHDN, CDR2 FVKESK. This CDR3 comprises 15 residues. The junction had 7 bases not matched to a gene; V was cut back by 5 bases and J by 5 bases. Worth noting for this clone: Its antigen is not identified.

Data came from immunoSEQ multiplex PCR; TCRdb stores just in-frame clones and leaves some out. The profile shows hundreds of thousands of clones, approximately 84% of them singletons. The J gene is TRBJ2-1, the V gene TRBV14; 9 bases match TRBD2. This clonotype originated in a human donor in good health. The sequenced sample consisted of CD4+ T cells from blood. CDR3 amino acids: CASSSRGGINNEQFF. For the CDR3, the DNA is TGTGCCAGCAGCTCGCGGGGGGGCATAAACAATGAGCAGTTCTTC.